This TCR beta chain was retrieved from a study of blood T cell repertoires in COVID-19. Study-wide background: Researchers got acute and convalescent COVID-19 samples from the United States, Italy and Spain.

The V and J ends lost 5 bases and 2 bases respectively, with 10 bases between them. The length of the CDR3 is 14 residues. Germline loops: CDR1 SGHVS, CDR2 FQNEAQ. Authors' processing steps: Reference gene primer amplification gave estimated nucleated cell counts. Profiled with immunoSEQ multiplex PCR; TCRdb holds only in-frame clones, not every one. That table gives V, J and clone size, and the DNA gave D and trimming. The sample carries tens of thousands of clones, 82% recorded once. The TCR originated in a woman aged 55-69 years with acute or convalescent COVID-19. J is TRBJ1-3 and V is TRBV7-8; D is unclear. The sequencing input was peripheral blood. The DNA of the CDR3 is TGTGCCAGCAGCCCACGGGTCGCTGGAAACACCATATATTTT. Translation: CASSPRVAGNTIYF.